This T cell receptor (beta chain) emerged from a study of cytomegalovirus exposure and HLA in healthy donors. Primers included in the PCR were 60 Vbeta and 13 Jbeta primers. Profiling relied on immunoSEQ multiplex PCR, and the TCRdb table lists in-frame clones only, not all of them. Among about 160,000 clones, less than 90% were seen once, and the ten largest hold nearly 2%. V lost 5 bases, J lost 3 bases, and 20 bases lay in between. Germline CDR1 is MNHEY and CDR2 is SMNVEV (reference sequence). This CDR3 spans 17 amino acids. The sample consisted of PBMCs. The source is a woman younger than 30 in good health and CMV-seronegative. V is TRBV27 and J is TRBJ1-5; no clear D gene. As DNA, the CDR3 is TGTGCCAGCAGTACAGCAAGCCCCGGCCTACCCAATCAGCCCCAGCATTTT. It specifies CASSTASPGLPNQPQHF.